Presented here are 25 T cell receptor beta chains from one specimen sequenced in a study of radiotherapy plus CTLA-4 blockade in lung cancer. TCRdb's copy holds only in-frame clones and misses some; the assay was immunoSEQ multiplex PCR. Here the sample spans some 66,000 clones, over 75% being singletons. Here the sequenced sample was peripheral blood, taken from a patient treated with radiotherapy plus ipilimumab. The source is a human donor with non-small cell lung cancer who had a partial response to radiotherapy plus ipilimumab.

V gene TRBV5-1 combines with J gene TRBJ2-1, with 11 bases aligning to TRBD2. V trimming: 2 bases; J trimming: 2 bases; junction bases outside the gene matches: 6. The germline gives CDR1 SGHRS, CDR2 YFSETQ. This CDR3 comprises 17 residues. The DNA for the CDR3 is TGCGCCAGCAGCTTTCCCTTACTAGCGGGGGCCTACAATGAGCAGTTCTTC. It is translated as CASSFPLLAGAYNEQFF.

V usage is TRBV9 and J usage is TRBJ1-4, with 9 bases that match TRBD1. This CDR3 spans 16 amino acids. After removal of 0 bases from V and 7 bases from J, the junction contained 7 bases not matched to a gene. Germline CDR1 and CDR2: SGDLS and YYNGEE. CDR3 amino acids: CASSVGWGQGIEKLFF. DNA of the CDR3: TGTGCCAGCAGCGTAGGTTGGGGACAGGGAATTGAAAAACTGTTTTTT. Based on the CDR3 plus reference TRBV9 and TRBJ1-4, the full variable domain is DSGVTQTPKHLITATGQRVTLRCSPRSGDLSVYWYQQSLDQGLQFLIQYYNGEERAKGNILERFSAQQFPDLHSELNLSSLELGDSALYFCASSVGWGQGIEKLFFGSGTQLSVL.

The chain couples TRBV28 to TRBJ1-3; possibly TRBD1 for D (5 bases). V lost 4 bases to trimming and J lost 2 bases, with 12 bases between them. The CDR3 spans 15 residues. CDR1 is MDHEN and CDR2 is SYDVKM in the germline V gene. CDR3 bases: TGTGCCAGCAGTTCACTCGGGGGGGCTGGAAACACCATATATTTT. Translated: CASSSLGGAGNTIYF.

The chain employs TRBV29-1 and TRBJ2-1; 8 nucleotides align to TRBD2. The CDR3 is made up of 13 amino acids. Germline values: CDR1 SQVTM, CDR2 ANQGSEA. V shed 5 bases, J shed 10 bases, and the junction held 10 bases outside the gene matches. This CDR3 is CSVQTGGRREQFF. The DNA for the CDR3 is TGCAGCGTTCAAACGGGCGGGAGGAGGGAGCAGTTCTTC.

There are a few counts of this clone. The gene calls are TRBV5-1 and TRBJ1-5, with 10 bases identical to TRBD1. Trimming removed 0 bases from V and 6 bases from J; junction bases left unmatched: 3. The germline V gene has CDR1 SGHRS and CDR2 YFSETQ. This CDR3 comprises 15 residues. The CDR3, as DNA: TGCGCCAGCAGCTTGGAGGGACAGGGGTTTCAGCCCCAGCATTTT. It translates to CASSLEGQGFQPQHF.

The V and J genes are TRBV5-1 and TRBJ2-7; TRBD1 matches 10 bases. The V gene end was trimmed by 3 bases and the J gene end by 4 bases; junction bases not matched to a gene: 7. From germline, CDR1 is SGHRS and CDR2 YFSETQ. The CDR3 consists of 15 residues. The CDR3 DNA reads as TGCGCCAGCAGCTCAGGGACAGGGGTAGGGTACGAGCAGTACTTC. This codes for CASSSGTGVGYEQYF. Supplemented by reference TRBV5-1 and TRBJ2-7, the full variable domain reads KAGVTQTPRYLIKTRGQQVTLSCSPISGHRSVSWYQQTPGQGLQFLFEYFSETQRNKGNFPGRFSGRQFSNSRSEMNVSTLELGDSALYLCASSSGTGVGYEQYFGPGTRLTVT.

This clone was observed a few times. The CDR3: CASSRQANSYEQYF. For the CDR3, the DNA is TGTGCCAGCAGTCGACAGGCTAATTCCTACGAGCAGTACTTC. The chain recombines TRBV6-5 with TRBJ2-7, with a weak D call TRBD1 (6 bases). The germline V gene encodes CDR1 MNHEY and CDR2 SVGAGI. Trimming removed 5 bases from V and 1 base from J, with 12 bases in between. The CDR3 totals 14 residues.

This sequence joins TRBV9 and TRBJ2-7; D might be TRBD2 (6 bases). The length of the CDR3 is 15 residues. Germline V lookup: CDR1 SGDLS, CDR2 YYNGEE. Deletions cut 3 bases from V and 3 bases from J, with 16 bases between. CDR3 in amino acids: CASSEGIAVNYEQYF. The CDR3 region has the DNA TGTGCCAGCAGCGAGGGAATAGCGGTAAACTACGAGCAGTACTTC.

The chain uses TRBV25-1 and TRBJ2-5, with D maybe TRBD1 (5 bases). The CDR3 sequence is 15 residues long. Trimming shortened V by 3 bases and J by 4 bases, and 15 bases separated the two germline ends. Germline CDR1 is MGHDK and CDR2 is SYGVNS. As DNA, the CDR3 is TGTGCCAGCAGTGACCCTAGGACACCAGGAGAGACCCAGTACTTC. Translation: CASSDPRTPGETQYF.

The rearrangement uses TRBV27 and TRBJ1-6; D ambiguous. The CDR3 covers 13 residues. The germline V gene encodes CDR1 MNHEY and CDR2 SMNVEV (reference sequence). The ends were cut back, 3 bases at V and 15 bases at J, with 15 bases in the middle. DNA of the CDR3: TGTGCCAGCAGTTTTGCTTGGAACGGGGACCTCCACTTT. Its protein product is CASSFAWNGDLHF.

This clone was recorded once. The chain carries TRBV11-1 and TRBJ1-1; 7 nucleotides match TRBD1. The CDR3 contains 14 residues. Per the germline V gene, CDR1 is SGHAT and CDR2 is FQDESV (reference sequence). V was pared by 1 base and J by 3 bases, with 2 bases of the junction left unmatched. The CDR3 is CASSLGDRYTEAFF. CDR3 DNA sequence: TGTGCCAGCAGCTTAGGGGACAGATACACTGAAGCTTTCTTT.

This chain uses TRBV18 with TRBJ1-2, with a tentative D call TRBD1 (5 bases). The germline CDR1 and CDR2 sequences are KGHSH and LQKENI. The length of the CDR3 is 14 residues. Trimming removed 6 bases at V and 7 bases at J, with 18 bases between. The chain's CDR3 is CASSLIDSSSGYTF. The CDR3 bases are TGTGCCAGCTCGCTTATCGACAGTTCGAGTGGCTACACCTTC.

This clone has only one observation. The gene calls are TRBV5-1 and TRBJ2-3; possibly TRBD2 for D (5 bases). V lost 4 bases and J lost 6, with 18 bases in between. The germline CDR1 and CDR2 sequences are SGHRS and YFSETQ. CDR3 length equals 15 residues. CDR3 in DNA: TGCGCCAGCAGCGGAGGATGGGGTACATCGGATACGCAGTATTTT. Its protein product is CASSGGWGTSDTQYF.

The chain combines TRBV11-2 with TRBJ2-7; 10 bases are shared with TRBD2. This CDR3 contains 15 residues. In germline, CDR1 is SGHAT, CDR2 FQNNGV. V trimming: 4 bases; J trimming: 4 bases; junction bases outside the gene matches: 7. The CDR3 bases are TGTGCCAGCAGCTCCTCTAGCGGGAGAGCGTACGAGCAGTACTTC. Its translation: CASSSSSGRAYEQYF. The complete variable domain, with remaining parts taken from reference TRBV11-2 and TRBJ2-7, reads EAGVAQSPRYKIIEKRQSVAFWCNPISGHATLYWYQQILGQGPKLLIQFQNNGVVDDSQLPKDRFSAERLKGVDSTLKIQPAKLEDSAVYLCASSSSSGRAYEQYFGPGTRLTVT.

The V call is TRBV9, the J call TRBJ2-1; 8 positions agree with TRBD2. The CDR3 is 16 residues long. Trimming took 4 bases from V and 7 from J; bases not matched to a gene: 13. Germline V gene lookup returns CDR1 SGDLS and CDR2 YYNGEE. CDR3 sequence reads: CASSPFPGLVGNEQFF. The CDR3 region has the DNA TGTGCCAGCAGCCCCTTTCCGGGACTAGTGGGTAATGAGCAGTTCTTC.

The chain recombines TRBV9 with TRBJ2-1; 9 bases align to TRBD1. The CDR3 is made up of 16 amino acids. Per the germline V gene, CDR1 is SGDLS and CDR2 is YYNGEE. V shed 0 bases, J shed 4 bases, and the junction held 5 bases outside the gene matches. CDR3 sequence reads: CASSVGQGVRYNEQFF. The CDR3 DNA follows: TGTGCCAGCAGCGTAGGACAGGGGGTAAGATACAATGAGCAGTTCTTC.

V gene TRBV5-1 combines with J gene TRBJ2-1; D perhaps matches TRBD1 (7 bases). The CDR3 has 15 residues. Germline CDR1 SGHRS, CDR2 YFSETQ. Between the trimmed V and J ends, which lost 2 bases and 7 bases, there was a span of 16 bases. CDR3 amino acids: CASSFGQARGNEQFF. CDR3 sequence (DNA): TGCGCCAGCAGCTTTGGACAGGCTCGGGGGAATGAGCAGTTCTTC.

The chain joins TRBV18 to TRBJ2-1; TRBD2 is a possible D gene (6 bases). The CDR3 consists of 14 residues. Trimming pared 6 bases from V and 0 bases from J, leaving 9 bases between. Germline loops: CDR1 KGHSH, CDR2 LQKENI. CDR3 in DNA: TGTGCCAGCTCCGGCGGGGTCTCCTACAATGAGCAGTTCTTC. It yields the protein CASSGGVSYNEQFF.

This chain connects TRBV28 to TRBJ2-7; 9 bases agree with TRBD2. This CDR3 contains 14 residues. V gave up 6 bases and J gave up 8 bases; unmatched junction bases: 11. CDR1 and CDR2 (germline): MDHEN, SYDVKM. The CDR3 region is CASSARGGRAQQYF. The DNA of the CDR3 is TGTGCCAGCAGCGCCAGGGGCGGGAGGGCCCAGCAGTACTTC.

J is TRBJ1-1 and V is TRBV10-3; 7 bases line up with TRBD1. Germline CDR1 and CDR2: ENHRY and SYGVKD. This CDR3 has 14 residues. V trimming: 3 bases; J trimming: 5 bases; junction bases outside the gene matches: 6. CDR3 sequence reads: CAISDRQGMTEAFF. The CDR3 bases are TGTGCCATCAGTGACAGACAGGGTATGACTGAAGCTTTCTTT.

This chain uses TRBV5-1 with TRBJ2-1; 9 bases agree with TRBD2. The CDR3 is made up of 16 amino acids. J lost 2 bases, V lost 4 bases, and 7 bases had no gene match. Per the germline V gene, CDR1 is SGHRS and CDR2 is YFSETQ. CDR3 amino acids: CASSGTTSGAYNEQFF. CDR3 in DNA: TGCGCCAGCAGCGGTACGACTAGCGGTGCCTACAATGAGCAGTTCTTC.

The V and J genes are TRBV5-1 and TRBJ2-1; 11 bases agree with TRBD1. CDR3 length equals 16 residues. The V segment lost 5 bases and the J segment 10 bases; nucleotides outside the gene matches: 14. Germline V gives CDR1 SGHRS, CDR2 YFSETQ. The CDR3 is CASRAAGTGGLGEQFF. In DNA form, the CDR3 reads TGCGCCAGCAGGGCCGCCGGGACAGGGGGACTAGGAGAGCAGTTCTTC.

The chain links TRBV29-1 to TRBJ1-4, with TRBD1 identical over 7 bases. Per germline, CDR1 SQVTM and CDR2 ANQGSEA. This CDR3 has 13 residues. Trimming removed 4 bases from V and 8 bases from J; junction bases left unmatched: 7. The CDR3 nucleotides are TGCAGCGTTGTAGGGGGCGCCAGGGAAAAACTGTTTTTT. Residues: CSVVGGAREKLFF.

In this sample, this clone turned up a few times. V and J are TRBV19 and TRBJ2-7; D ambiguous. The CDR3 has 14 amino acids. V was trimmed by 3 bases and J by 0 bases, leaving 9 bases between them. The germline gives CDR1 LNHDA, CDR2 SQIVND (reference sequence). CDR3 coding DNA: TGTGCCAGTAGTATCTCAACAGTCTCCTACGAGCAGTACTTC. It specifies CASSISTVSYEQYF.

This chain uses TRBV5-1 with TRBJ2-3; weak D call: TRBD2 (6 bases). Trimming cost V 4 bases and J 5 bases, with 11 bases left between them. The CDR3 runs to 13 residues. The germline V gene encodes CDR1 SGHRS and CDR2 YFSETQ. The CDR3 loop is CASSNQGGDTQYF. CDR3 DNA sequence: TGCGCCAGCAGCAACCAGGGAGGAGATACGCAGTATTTT.